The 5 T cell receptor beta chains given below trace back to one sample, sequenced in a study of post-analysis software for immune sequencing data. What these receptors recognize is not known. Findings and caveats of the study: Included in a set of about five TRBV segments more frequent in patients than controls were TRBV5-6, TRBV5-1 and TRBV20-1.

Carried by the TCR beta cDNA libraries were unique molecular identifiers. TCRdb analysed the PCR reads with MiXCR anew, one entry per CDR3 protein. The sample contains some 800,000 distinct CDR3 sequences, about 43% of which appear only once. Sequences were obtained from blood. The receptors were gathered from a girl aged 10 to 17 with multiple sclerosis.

CDR3 protein: CASKKTGGISYEQYF. For the CDR3, the DNA is TGTGCCAGTAAGAAGACAGGGGGTATCTCCTACGAGCAGTACTTC. This chain uses TRBV19 with TRBJ2-7; 9 positions agree with TRBD1. The CDR3 length is 15 residues. V gave up 7 bases and J gave up 0 bases; unmatched junction bases: 7. The germline V gene has CDR1 LNHDA and CDR2 SQIVND (reference sequence).

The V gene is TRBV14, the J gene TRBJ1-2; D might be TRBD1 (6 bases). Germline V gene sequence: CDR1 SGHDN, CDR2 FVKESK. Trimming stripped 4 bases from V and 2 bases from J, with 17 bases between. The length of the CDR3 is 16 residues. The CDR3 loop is CASSPPGDTRNYGYTF. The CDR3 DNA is TGTGCCAGCAGCCCACCGGGGGACACACGAAACTATGGCTACACCTTC.

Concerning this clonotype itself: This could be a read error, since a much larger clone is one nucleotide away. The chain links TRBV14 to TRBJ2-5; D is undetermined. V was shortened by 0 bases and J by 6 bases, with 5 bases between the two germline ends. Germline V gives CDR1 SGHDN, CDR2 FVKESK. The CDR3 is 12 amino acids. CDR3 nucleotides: TGTGCCAGCAGCCAAGATCTGAAGACCCAGTACTTC. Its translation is CASSQDLKTQYF.

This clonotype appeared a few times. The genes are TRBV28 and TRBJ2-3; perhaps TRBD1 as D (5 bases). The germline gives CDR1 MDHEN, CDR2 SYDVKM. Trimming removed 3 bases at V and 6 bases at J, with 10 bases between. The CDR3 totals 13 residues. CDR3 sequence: CASSFPQDDTQYF. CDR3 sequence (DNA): TGTGCCAGCAGTTTCCCACAGGACGATACGCAGTATTTT. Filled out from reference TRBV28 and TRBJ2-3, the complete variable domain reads DVKVTQSSRYLVKRTGEKVFLECVQDMDHENMFWYRQDPGLGLRLIYFSYDVKMKEKGDIPEGYSVSREKKERFSLILESASTNQTSMYLCASSFPQDDTQYFGPGTRLTVL.

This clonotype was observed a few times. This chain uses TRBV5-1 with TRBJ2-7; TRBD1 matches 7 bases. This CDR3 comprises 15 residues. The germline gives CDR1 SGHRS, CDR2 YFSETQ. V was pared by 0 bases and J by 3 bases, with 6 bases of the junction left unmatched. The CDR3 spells CASSLDRGALYEQYF. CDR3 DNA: TGCGCCAGCAGCTTGGACAGGGGAGCACTCTACGAGCAGTACTTC.